These 28 T cell receptor beta chains share one sample of origin, sequenced in a study of shared T cell receptors in the human thymus. Profiled with immunoSEQ multiplex PCR; TCRdb holds only in-frame clones, not every one. Of hundreds of thousands of clones in the sample, 70% to 90% were seen once. These same records also appear under a second study, on human thymus T cells.

The sample taken for sequencing was thymocytes. All receptors derive from a boy less than two years old with a congenital heart defect.

The chain couples TRBV15 to TRBJ2-7, with D perhaps matching TRBD2 (6 bases). V dropped 0 bases and J dropped 2 bases, with 11 bases sitting between them. CDR1 LNHNV and CDR2 YYDKDF come from the germline V gene (reference sequence). The CDR3 is 15 residues long. CDR3 bases: TGTGCCACCAGCAGAGATCGCGGGACCCCCTACGAGCAGTACTTC. This codes for CATSRDRGTPYEQYF. The entire variable domain, with the rest obtained from reference TRBV15 and TRBJ2-7, is as follows: DAMVIQNPRYQVTQFGKPVTLSCSQTLNHNVMYWYQQKSSQAPKLLFHYYDKDFNNEADTPDNFQSRRPNTSFCFLDIRSPGLGDTAMYLCATSRDRGTPYEQYFGPGTRLTVT.

The chain employs TRBV2 and TRBJ1-2, with D perhaps TRBD1 (6 bases). Germline CDR1 is SNHLY and CDR2 is FYNNEI. The V gene lost 6 bases and the J gene lost 4 bases, with 21 bases spanning the gap. The CDR3 length is 16 residues. CDR3 sequence reads: CASSYRWTVFFYGYTF. CDR3 nucleotides: TGTGCCAGCAGCTACCGGTGGACAGTTTTTTTCTATGGCTACACCTTC.

The J gene is TRBJ1-3, the V gene TRBV6-5; D ambiguous. With 5 bases removed from V and 4 bases from J, the gap between germline ends came to 12 bases. This CDR3 has 14 amino acids. CDR1 MNHEY and CDR2 SVGAGI come from the germline V gene. The CDR3 here is CASSADSEGNTIYF. The CDR3 nucleotides are TGTGCCAGCAGTGCGGATTCGGAAGGAAACACCATATATTTT.

The V and J genes are TRBV19 and TRBJ1-6; D remains ambiguous. Trimming stripped 2 bases from V and 7 bases from J, with 15 bases between. This CDR3 region has 16 residues. Looked up from germline, CDR1 is LNHDA and CDR2 is SQIVND (reference sequence). The CDR3, as DNA: TGTGCCAGTAGTATAACTAACAAGACGGAAAATTCACCCCTCCACTTT. Encoded protein: CASSITNKTENSPLHF.

This clone is a singleton in its sample. The rearrangement links TRBV7-2 to TRBJ2-7, with TRBD2 as a possible D gene (5 bases). This CDR3 has 14 amino acids. V lost 3 bases, J lost 3 bases, and 12 bases lay in between. From germline, CDR1 is SGHTA and CDR2 FQGNSA. Here the CDR3 reads CASSLGDYHYEQYF. CDR3 DNA sequence: TGTGCCAGCAGCTTGGGTGACTACCACTACGAGCAGTACTTC.

This sequence joins TRBV6-5 and TRBJ2-7, with D perhaps TRBD2 (6 bases). In germline, CDR1 is MNHEY, CDR2 SVGAGI. Trimming removed 5 bases from V and 4 bases from J, with 9 bases in between. The CDR3 has 12 residues. The CDR3 reads CASSPEGYEQYF. The DNA of the CDR3 is TGTGCCAGCAGTCCGGAGGGGTACGAGCAGTACTTC.

The chain links TRBV5-6 to TRBJ1-2, with 7 nucleotides matching TRBD1. The trim removed 4 bases at V and 5 bases at J, leaving 8 bases unmatched. This CDR3 comprises 14 residues. Germline CDR1 SGHDT, CDR2 YYEEEE. The CDR3 DNA is TGTGCCAGCAGCAATATACAGGGGCCGTATGGCTACACCTTC. Translation gives CASSNIQGPYGYTF.

The chain uses TRBV6-1 and TRBJ2-7; D unresolved. The V end lost 2 bases, the J end lost 0 bases, and 11 bases lay between the germline ends. CDR3 size: 15 residues. Germline V gives CDR1 MNHNS, CDR2 SASEGT. This CDR3 reads CASSEISRLSYEQYF. The CDR3, as DNA: TGTGCCAGCAGTGAAATAAGCAGGCTCTCCTACGAGCAGTACTTC.

The CDR3 loop reads CASSHGRGQGPFRGNTQYF. Here the CDR3 DNA reads TGCGCCAGCAGCCATGGTCGTGGACAGGGGCCCTTCCGCGGGAATACGCAGTATTTT. J is TRBJ2-3 and V is TRBV4-3; the match to TRBD1 covers 9 bases. This CDR3 is 19 amino acids long. CDR1 and CDR2 (germline): LGHNA, YSLEER. Unmatched junction bases numbered 20, after V lost 3 bases and J lost 7 bases.

The chain couples TRBV4-1 to TRBJ2-1; 11 positions agree with TRBD2. CDR3 length equals 18 residues. V lost 0 bases and J lost 10; bases outside the gene matches: 14. CDR1 MGHRA and CDR2 YSYEKL come from the germline V gene. CDR3 nucleotides: TGCGCCAGCAGCCAAGATGTGACTAGCGGGGCTGAGGGTGGGGAGCAGTTCTTC. Its translation is CASSQDVTSGAEGGEQFF.

This clone was observed once. The chain employs TRBV2 and TRBJ1-2; D possibly corresponds to TRBD1 (6 bases). The germline V and J ends were trimmed by 6 bases and 6 bases, with 14 bases remaining between them. CDR1 is SNHLY and CDR2 is FYNNEI in the germline V gene. The CDR3 loop spans 13 amino acids. CDR3 DNA sequence: TGTGCCAGCAGAGACCGACAGGCGAATGGCTACACCTTC. The encoded protein is CASRDRQANGYTF.

The V and J genes are TRBV5-6 and TRBJ2-7; D may be TRBD2 (5 bases). Deletions cut 0 bases from V and 4 bases from J, with 23 bases between. The CDR3 totals 18 residues. Germline loops: CDR1 SGHDT, CDR2 YYEEEE. This CDR3 reads CASSLGNKHLVGGYEQYF. The CDR3 DNA follows: TGTGCCAGCAGCTTGGGAAACAAGCACCTAGTAGGAGGATACGAGCAGTACTTC.

This clone was counted a single time. V and J are TRBV4-3 and TRBJ2-1; 7 bases are shared with TRBD2. The CDR3 consists of 16 residues. J was trimmed by 4 bases and V by 0 bases; bases with no gene match: 6. Looked up from germline, CDR1 is LGHNA and CDR2 is YSLEER. The CDR3 DNA follows: TGCGCCAGCAGCCAAGATCATGGGAGGGATTACAATGAGCAGTTCTTC. Protein: CASSQDHGRDYNEQFF.

Points on this clone: One end of the junction fails to match germline, which may point to a read error. J is TRBJ2-3 and V is TRBV2, with 7 bases aligning to TRBD2. The CDR3 consists of 15 residues. The V gene's germline CDR1 is SNHLY and CDR2 FYNNEI. CDR3 DNA sequence: TGTGCCAGCGGTGAGCGGGAAAACAGATCAGATACGCAGTATTTT. Translated: CASGERENRSDTQYF.

This rearrangement joins TRBV4-2 to TRBJ2-2; 10 bases are shared with TRBD2. The germline gives CDR1 LGHNA, CDR2 YNFKEQ. V shed 0 bases, J shed 3 bases, and the junction held 13 bases outside the gene matches. This CDR3 spans 20 amino acids. CDR3 in DNA: TGTGCCAGCAGCCAAGAGGATAATACAGCGGGAGGGGTGGACACCGGGGAGCTGTTTTTT. It specifies CASSQEDNTAGGVDTGELFF.

The chain joins TRBV2 to TRBJ1-2, with 9 bases matching TRBD1. V was pared by 9 bases and J by 5 bases, with 7 bases of the junction left unmatched. The CDR3 has 13 amino acids. Germline V gives CDR1 SNHLY, CDR2 FYNNEI. The CDR3 DNA is TGTGCCAGTACTCGGACAGGGGTGTATGGCTACACCTTC. As protein: CASTRTGVYGYTF.

This sequence joins TRBV6-6 and TRBJ2-5; D unclear. The CDR3 contains 15 residues. Per the germline V gene, CDR1 is MNHNY and CDR2 is SVGAGI (reference sequence). Trimming removed 5 bases at V and 5 bases at J, with 18 bases between. The CDR3 spells CASSTVPRAPETQYF. In nucleotides, the CDR3 is TGTGCCAGCAGTACCGTACCGCGCGCTCCGGAGACCCAGTACTTC.

The V gene is TRBV15, the J gene TRBJ2-1; D is unclear. Germline V gene data show CDR1 as LNHNV and CDR2 as YYDKDF (reference sequence). CDR3 length: 11 residues. Trimming removed 6 bases at V and 6 bases at J, with 6 bases between. This chain's CDR3 is CATSYSNEQFF. The CDR3 nucleotides read TGTGCCACCAGTTACTCCAATGAGCAGTTCTTC.

A few counts support this clone. This chain links TRBV14 with TRBJ1-1, with D perhaps TRBD1 (5 bases). The CDR3 is 19 residues long. V was cut by 7 bases and J by 0 bases, with 27 bases left in between. CDR1 SGHDN and CDR2 FVKESK come from the germline V gene. Written as DNA, the CDR3 is TGTGCCAGCACCCCCGAGAAGGAAAGGGGCGCAGAGCTGAACACTGAAGCTTTCTTT. Translating gives CASTPEKERGAELNTEAFF.

The V gene is TRBV10-3, the J gene TRBJ2-2, with 10 bases identical to TRBD1. CDR3 length equals 14 residues. Germline CDR1 reads ENHRY; CDR2 reads SYGVKD. Trimming took 7 bases from V and 5 from J; bases not matched to a gene: 4. The CDR3 DNA reads TGTGCCATCAATGGACAGGGGGAAACCGGGGAGCTGTTTTTT. Its translation is CAINGQGETGELFF.

The chain couples TRBV28 to TRBJ2-5, with a possible D match to TRBD1 (5 bases). There are 13 residues in the CDR3. Germline CDR1 and CDR2: MDHEN and SYDVKM. V was shortened by 8 bases and J by 0 bases, with 10 bases between the two germline ends. CDR3 sequence reads: CASGAEYQETQYF. Written as DNA, the CDR3 is TGTGCCAGCGGGGCGGAGTACCAAGAGACCCAGTACTTC.

This clone has only one observation. The chain joins TRBV19 to TRBJ2-3; 7 bases line up with TRBD2. V was pared by 2 bases and J by 3 bases, with 5 bases of the junction left unmatched. Germline loops: CDR1 LNHDA, CDR2 SQIVND (reference sequence). There are 15 residues in the CDR3. CDR3 nucleotide sequence: TGTGCCAGTAGTATAACCAGCGGGAAAACAGATACGCAGTATTTT. This codes for CASSITSGKTDTQYF.

The chain couples TRBV6-1 to TRBJ1-4; 7 bases map to TRBD1. Looked up from germline, CDR1 is MNHNS and CDR2 is SASEGT. After removal of 10 bases from V and 8 bases from J, the junction contained 10 bases not matched to a gene. This CDR3 has 13 residues. DNA for the CDR3: TGTGCCACCAATACAGGGGAGATAGAAAAACTGTTTTTT. Protein product: CATNTGEIEKLFF.

This chain connects TRBV6-5 to TRBJ1-1; D is unclear. V was cut by 7 bases and J by 1 base, with 10 bases left in between. The CDR3 length is 13 residues. Germline CDR1 reads MNHEY; CDR2 reads SVGAGI. CDR3 sequence reads: CASTQRGNTEAFF. CDR3 sequence (DNA): TGTGCCAGCACTCAGAGAGGGAACACTGAAGCTTTCTTT.

The chain combines TRBV7-9 with TRBJ2-1; tentative D call: TRBD1 (6 bases). Germline V gene data show CDR1 as SEHNR and CDR2 as FQNEAQ (reference sequence). Trimming stripped 11 bases from V and 9 bases from J, with 38 bases between. CDR3 size: 19 residues. CDR3 amino acids: CAAGSLIDSKGVGWAEQFF. In DNA form, the CDR3 reads TGTGCCGCAGGGTCACTTATTGATAGCAAGGGGGTTGGGTGGGCTGAGCAGTTCTTC. Looking up the rest from reference TRBV7-9 and TRBJ2-1 gives the full variable domain: DTGVSQNPRHKITKRGQNVTFRCDPISEHNRLYWYRQTLGQGPEFLTYFQNEAQLEKSRLLSDRFSAERPKGSFSTLEIQRTEQGDSAMYLCAAGSLIDSKGVGWAEQFFGPGTRLTVL.

The chain carries TRBV10-1 and TRBJ2-7; 8 bases are a match to TRBD1. This CDR3 contains 15 residues. CDR1 WNHNN and CDR2 SYGVQD come from the germline V gene (reference sequence). V shed 0 bases and J 4 bases; nucleotides not matched to a gene: 5. For the CDR3, the DNA is TGCGCCAGCAGTGAGTCGGCAGGGGGCAGGTACGAGCAGTACTTC. The encoded protein is CASSESAGGRYEQYF.

V and J are TRBV19 and TRBJ2-7, with TRBD1 identical over 8 bases. V lost 3 bases, J lost 2 bases, and 6 bases stayed unmatched. CDR1 and CDR2 from the germline V gene are LNHDA and SQIVND (reference sequence). The CDR3 is 15 amino acids. The CDR3 region is CASSIGTGGPYEQYF. CDR3 coding DNA: TGTGCCAGTAGTATCGGGACAGGAGGCCCCTACGAGCAGTACTTC.

The rearrangement joins TRBV29-1 to TRBJ2-6; possible D gene TRBD2, 7 bases. Looked up from germline, CDR1 is SQVTM and CDR2 is ANQGSEA. The germline V and J ends were trimmed by 6 bases and 0 bases, with 21 bases remaining between them. CDR3 length: 18 amino acids. The DNA of the CDR3 is TGCAGCGTGAGGGGGGGGCCAGGGAACTTCTCTGGGGCCAACGTCCTGACTTTC. It translates to CSVRGGPGNFSGANVLTF.